Below, 21 T cell receptor beta chains from the same sample are listed, as sequenced in a study of stem cell transplantation in POMP-related autoinflammatory disease. Data came from immunoSEQ multiplex PCR; TCRdb stores just in-frame clones and leaves some out. The sample lists 20,000 to 30,000 clones; roughly 80% were seen once. Sequencing used CD4+ T cells from PBMCs, obtained before stem cell transplantation. These receptors were obtained from a human donor with POMP-related autoinflammation and immune dysregulation (PRAID).

The chain recombines TRBV9 with TRBJ2-3; possible D gene TRBD1, 5 bases. CDR3 length: 14 residues. V shed 3 bases and J shed 2 bases, with 10 bases lying between them. Germline values: CDR1 SGDLS, CDR2 YYNGEE. CDR3 residues: CASSEGRTTDTQYF. The CDR3 DNA is TGTGCCAGCAGCGAGGGGCGAACCACAGATACGCAGTATTTT.

V is TRBV9 and J is TRBJ2-3, with no clear D. CDR1 is SGDLS and CDR2 is YYNGEE in the germline V gene. V shed 4 bases and J shed 6 bases, with 15 bases lying between them. The CDR3 spans 14 residues. CDR3 sequence (DNA): TGTGCCAGCAGCCCGGACCCCTCGATGGATACGCAGTATTTT. It specifies CASSPDPSMDTQYF.

This clone was detected only once. V gene TRBV27 combines with J gene TRBJ1-1, with 8 bases matching TRBD1. Germline V CDR1 and CDR2: MNHEY, SMNVEV (reference sequence). The CDR3 contains 15 residues. Trimming took 5 bases from V and 1 from J; bases not matched to a gene: 6. DNA of the CDR3: TGTGCCAGCAGTCAGTACAGGGGGGGGAACACTGAAGCTTTCTTT. Translating it yields CASSQYRGGNTEAFF.

This chain links TRBV29-1 with TRBJ1-1, with D unclear. The CDR3 length is 12 residues. Trimming took 3 bases from V and 4 from J, leaving 9 bases between them. Per the germline V gene, CDR1 is SQVTM and CDR2 is ANQGSEA. In nucleotides, the CDR3 is TGCAGCGTTGATAAGGTGGGCACTGAAGCTTTCTTT. Its translation: CSVDKVGTEAFF.

This clone was detected only a few times. The genes are TRBV27 and TRBJ1-5; 7 nucleotides agree with TRBD1. The germline V gene has CDR1 MNHEY and CDR2 SMNVEV (reference sequence). This CDR3 has 14 amino acids. Trimming at V came to 5 bases and at J to 3 bases, leaving 4 bases not matched to a gene. CDR3 protein: CASSQDRFNQPQHF. The CDR3, as DNA: TGTGCCAGCAGTCAGGACAGGTTCAATCAGCCCCAGCATTTT.

V is TRBV6-1 and J is TRBJ1-6; weak D call: TRBD1 (5 bases). CDR3 size: 16 residues. CDR1 is MNHNS, CDR2 SASEGT, per germline. V was shortened by 0 bases and J by 5 bases, with 11 bases between the two germline ends. CDR3 DNA sequence: TGTGCCAGCAGTGAAGCCGGGACCTTTAATAATTCACCCCTCCACTTT. It encodes CASSEAGTFNNSPLHF.

The rearrangement uses TRBV30 and TRBJ1-6; tentatively, D is TRBD1 (5 bases). Germline V gene sequence: CDR1 GTSNPN, CDR2 SVGIG (reference sequence). The CDR3 length is 15 residues. V was pared by 2 bases and J by 0 bases, with 8 bases between. The CDR3 reads CAWSRGGSYNSPLHF. CDR3 DNA sequence: TGTGCCTGGAGTAGGGGTGGCTCCTATAATTCACCCCTCCACTTT.

The chain carries TRBV5-8 and TRBJ2-7; no definite D call. Germline V CDR1 and CDR2: SGHTS, YDEGEE. V was trimmed by 4 bases and J by 8 bases, leaving 13 bases between them. The CDR3 is made up of 12 amino acids. The chain's CDR3 is CASSAGALKQYF. DNA for the CDR3: TGTGCCAGCAGCGCCGGAGCACTTAAGCAGTACTTC. Variable domain in full (rest from reference TRBV5-8 and TRBJ2-7): EAGVTQSPTHLIKTRGQQATLRCSPISGHTSVYWYQQALGLGLQFLLWYDEGEERNRGNFPPRFSGRQFPNYSSELNVNALELEDSALYLCASSAGALKQYFGPGTRLTVT.

The chain joins TRBV7-2 to TRBJ2-1; TRBD2 matches 8 bases. Germline-derived CDR1 and CDR2 are SGHTA and FQGNSA. The length of the CDR3 is 16 residues. V trimming: 2 bases; J trimming: 7 bases; junction bases outside the gene matches: 10. The CDR3 nucleotides read TGTGCCAGCAGCTTAATCGCGGGAGGATACAATAATGAGCAGTTCTTC. It translates to CASSLIAGGYNNEQFF. The full variable domain, completed using reference TRBV7-2 and TRBJ2-1, is GAGVSQSPSNKVTEKGKDVELRCDPISGHTALYWYRQSLGQGLEFLIYFQGNSAPDKSGLPSDRFSAERTGGSVSTLTIQRTQQEDSAVYLCASSLIAGGYNNEQFFGPGTRLTVL.

The chain joins TRBV7-9 to TRBJ2-3; 9 bases match TRBD2. The CDR3 contains 15 residues. V trimming: 3 bases; J trimming: 6 bases; junction bases outside the gene matches: 7. Germline V CDR1 and CDR2: SEHNR, FQNEAQ (reference sequence). In DNA, the CDR3 is TGTGCCAGCAGCTTGGCGGGAGGGAGTCCGGATACGCAGTATTTT. Encoded protein: CASSLAGGSPDTQYF.

The chain couples TRBV18 to TRBJ1-1, with D tentatively TRBD1 (5 bases). V was clipped by 4 bases and J by 6 bases, with 9 bases between them. CDR1 is KGHSH and CDR2 is LQKENI in the germline V gene. The CDR3 runs 12 residues. As DNA, the CDR3 is TGTGCCAGCTCACACGGGACGCCTGAAGCTTTCTTT. Translated, it gives CASSHGTPEAFF.

J is TRBJ2-2 and V is TRBV7-9, with D uncertain. This CDR3 comprises 14 residues. Germline V gene data show CDR1 as SEHNR and CDR2 as FQNEAQ (reference sequence). Trimming stripped 3 bases from V and 3 bases from J, with 8 bases between. CDR3 in amino acids: CASSLGSDTGELFF. The CDR3 DNA reads TGTGCCAGCAGCTTGGGTTCGGACACCGGGGAGCTGTTTTTT. Drawing the rest from reference TRBV7-9 and TRBJ2-2, the complete variable domain is DTGVSQNPRHKITKRGQNVTFRCDPISEHNRLYWYRQTLGQGPEFLTYFQNEAQLEKSRLLSDRFSAERPKGSFSTLEIQRTEQGDSAMYLCASSLGSDTGELFFGEGSRLTVL.

CDR3 nucleotides: TGTGCCAGTAGGCTTGGGGGCGATCTCGGTAATTCACCCCTCCACTTT. Residues: CASRLGGDLGNSPLHF. The chain has TRBV19 and TRBJ1-6; a possible D gene is TRBD1 (6 bases). Germline-derived CDR1 and CDR2 are LNHDA and SQIVND (reference sequence). V lost 6 bases to trimming and J lost 6 bases, with 18 bases between them. The CDR3 is 16 residues long.

This chain uses TRBV19 with TRBJ1-2; D remains unclear. The CDR3 covers 12 residues. Germline lookup yields CDR1 LNHDA and CDR2 SQIVND (reference sequence). V gave up 6 bases and J gave up 2 bases, with 7 bases separating them. The CDR3 coding sequence is TGTGCCAGTAGGCCAGGAAACTATGGCTACACCTTC. The encoded protein is CASRPGNYGYTF.

The V call is TRBV4-1, the J call TRBJ1-5, with unresolved D. The V end lost 3 bases, the J end lost 8 bases, and 11 bases lay between the germline ends. This CDR3 has 13 residues. The V gene's germline CDR1 is MGHRA and CDR2 YSYEKL. CDR3 loop: CASSQRVFEPQHF. For the CDR3, the DNA is TGCGCCAGCAGCCAGAGGGTTTTCGAGCCCCAGCATTTT.

This clone has only a few counts. The chain is built from TRBV28 and TRBJ1-1, with D hard to call. Germline loops: CDR1 MDHEN, CDR2 SYDVKM. CDR3 size: 12 residues. V shed 2 bases and J shed 1 base, with 2 bases lying between them. The CDR3 loop is CASSLGNTEAFF. In DNA form, the CDR3 reads TGTGCCAGCAGTTTAGGGAACACTGAAGCTTTCTTT.

The rearrangement joins TRBV6-5 to TRBJ1-2; perhaps TRBD1 as D (6 bases). Per the germline V gene, CDR1 is MNHEY and CDR2 is SVGAGI. The V and J ends lost 8 bases and 6 bases respectively, with 16 bases between them. The CDR3 covers 13 residues. CDR3 amino acids: CASRRAGADGYTF. Here the CDR3 DNA reads TGTGCCAGCCGAAGGGCAGGGGCTGATGGCTACACCTTC.

The rearrangement links TRBV18 to TRBJ2-1, with D possibly TRBD2 on 6 matching bases. Germline V gives CDR1 KGHSH, CDR2 LQKENI. The CDR3 length is 15 residues. The V end was cut by 3 bases, the J end by 0 bases, with 9 bases between. CDR3 region: CASSPRESSYNEQFF. The CDR3 nucleotides are TGTGCCAGCTCACCCCGGGAGAGCTCCTACAATGAGCAGTTCTTC.

The chain combines TRBV5-1 with TRBJ2-5, with TRBD1 matching 9 bases. The V segment lost 0 bases and the J segment 5 bases; nucleotides outside the gene matches: 14. This CDR3 is built from 18 residues. The germline V gene encodes CDR1 SGHRS and CDR2 YFSETQ. CDR3 sequence: CASSLVGTGFVDGETQYF. Written as DNA, the CDR3 is TGCGCCAGCAGCTTGGTAGGGACAGGGTTTGTTGACGGGGAGACCCAGTACTTC.

Only a few counts were recorded for this clone. V and J are TRBV6-4 and TRBJ1-2, with D tentatively TRBD1 (6 bases). Trimming removed 5 bases from V and 2 bases from J, with 9 bases in between. Per germline, CDR1 MRHNA and CDR2 SNTAGT. CDR3 length equals 13 residues. CDR3 coding DNA: TGTGCCAGCAGTCGGACAGCCAACTATGGCTACACCTTC. Translated, it gives CASSRTANYGYTF.

This chain uses TRBV7-2 with TRBJ1-1; a weak D match, TRBD1 (6 bases). V lost 1 base and J lost 4, with 19 bases in between. CDR3 length equals 17 residues. Per germline, CDR1 SGHTA and CDR2 FQGNSA. In DNA form, the CDR3 reads TGTGCCAGCAGCTTAGGCCCGGGGAGGGAAGGGGGCACTGAAGCTTTCTTT. Residues: CASSLGPGREGGTEAFF.